This T cell receptor beta chain was sequenced during a study of post-analysis software for immune sequencing data. Unique molecular identifiers were built into the TCR beta cDNA libraries. TCRdb independently ran MiXCR on the PCR reads; one entry per CDR3 protein. The repertoire consists of over 700,000 distinct CDR3 sequences, with roughly 27% occurring once and the leading ten covering around 0.56%. The study, taken as a whole, reports: In multiple sclerosis, normalized Chao1 diversity was significantly below that of controls. In patients, TRBV5-6, TRBV5-1 and TRBV20-1 belonged to roughly 5 TRBV segments found more frequently than in controls.

J gave up 0 bases and V 0 bases, and 17 bases lay outside the gene matches. This CDR3 has 21 residues. CDR1 SGHRS and CDR2 YFSETQ come from the germline V gene. A note on this clonotype: Its antigen is unidentified.

Material for sequencing was blood. J is TRBJ2-1 and V is TRBV5-1; 8 bases fit TRBD1. This TCR came from a girl aged 5-17 years with multiple sclerosis. The CDR3 spells CASSLVFWGRGRDRSYNEQFF. The CDR3 DNA follows: TGCGCCAGCAGCTTGGTTTTTTGGGGCAGGGGGCGGGATCGCTCCTACAATGAGCAGTTCTTC.